The clone carrying this T cell receptor beta chain was observed a few times. Antigen unknown. This entry belongs to a study of response to subunit inactivated influenza vaccine. TCRdb recomputed calls from the RT-PCR reads with MiXCR, one row per CDR3 protein. This repertoire shows hundreds of thousands of distinct CDR3 sequences, approximately 7.6% found once; its top ten account for roughly 13%. Trimming stripped 1 base from V and 9 bases from J, with 7 bases between. The germline V gene has CDR1 LGHNA and CDR2 YSLEER. There are 12 residues in the CDR3. Broader study findings: Authors suggested that a seasonal influenza vaccination recruits few new T cells each time.

The TCR sequence derives from a man aged 50 to 69 who received an inactivated influenza vaccine. The J gene is TRBJ2-1, the V gene TRBV4-3; D is possibly TRBD1 (5 bases). The sequences come from PBMCs from blood, collected about 23 months after vaccination. CDR3 sequence: CASSQVGAEQFF. The CDR3 DNA is TGCGCCAGCAGCCAAGTAGGGGCTGAGCAGTTCTTC.